The TCR beta chain under discussion was sequenced for a study of cytomegalovirus exposure and HLA in healthy donors. CDR1 and CDR2 (germline): MNHEY, SMNVEV (reference sequence). This CDR3 contains 16 residues. Trimming took 5 bases from V and 2 from J, leaving 16 bases between them. PCR employed 60 Vbeta and 13 Jbeta primers. Libraries were prepared by immunoSEQ multiplex PCR; TCRdb keeps only in-frame clonotypes and omits some of them. The table has 100,000 to 150,000 clones, 8% to 11% seen once; the top ten hold just over 4.5%. In this sample, this clone turned up a few times. The sequenced material came from PBMCs. The V and J genes are TRBV27 and TRBJ1-3; D gene ambiguous. The receptor's source is a woman between 18 and 29 years old in good health and CMV-seropositive. The CDR3 DNA is TGTGCCAGCAGTCCTCGCGCGGTCTCTGCTGGAAACACCATATATTTT. This encodes CASSPRAVSAGNTIYF.